Listed below are T cell receptor beta chains from one sample, sequenced in a study of blood T cell repertoires in COVID-19. Here immunoSEQ multiplex PCR was the method, and the copy in TCRdb shows in-frame clones only, minus some. This table has a few hundred thousand clones, 84% appearing once. What was sequenced was PBMCs or T cells enriched from blood (not recorded which). The receptors stem from a woman in her 40s who had recovered from COVID-19. The conserved cysteine and the conserved F or W are not part of the CDR3 here. The order of the fields is V gene, D gene, J gene, CDR3 protein. A D gene is named only where the DNA matches it firmly.

v_gene: TRBV3-1/TRBV3-2; d_gene: .; j_gene: TRBJ1-1; CDR3aa: ASRNKLRTEAF
v_gene: TRBV19; d_gene: TRBD2; j_gene: TRBJ2-5; CDR3aa: ASSTEGRAGRNRETQY
v_gene: TRBV29-1; d_gene: TRBD2; j_gene: TRBJ2-1; CDR3aa: SVEGGGIAGPYNEQF
v_gene: TRBV15; d_gene: .; j_gene: TRBJ2-3; CDR3aa: ATSSRGVDTQY
v_gene: TRBV2; d_gene: .; j_gene: TRBJ1-1; CDR3aa: ASSERVAF
v_gene: TRBV27; d_gene: .; j_gene: TRBJ2-5; CDR3aa: ASRRHLAKETQY
v_gene: TRBV20-1; d_gene: TRBD2; j_gene: TRBJ2-3; CDR3aa: SASPLAGGPLDTQY
v_gene: TRBV29-1; d_gene: TRBD1; j_gene: TRBJ2-1; CDR3aa: SLRRTGPNNEQF
v_gene: TRBV4-1; d_gene: TRBD1; j_gene: TRBJ1-2; CDR3aa: ASSQRDRGQFGYT
v_gene: TRBV18; d_gene: TRBD1; j_gene: TRBJ1-1; CDR3aa: ASSLPTGAGTEAF
v_gene: TRBV5-4; d_gene: .; j_gene: TRBJ1-3; CDR3aa: ASSSGGANSGNTIY
v_gene: TRBV7-2; d_gene: TRBD2; j_gene: TRBJ2-1; CDR3aa: ASSLGGRAGPYNEQF
v_gene: TRBV7-3; d_gene: .; j_gene: TRBJ1-2; CDR3aa: ASSLGKGGSGYT
v_gene: TRBV5-1; d_gene: .; j_gene: TRBJ1-2; CDR3aa: ASSFDRDIYGYT
v_gene: TRBV7-3; d_gene: .; j_gene: TRBJ2-1; CDR3aa: ASSPSLGNEQF
v_gene: TRBV5-8; d_gene: TRBD2; j_gene: TRBJ2-5; CDR3aa: ASSLALAGAGETQY
v_gene: TRBV15; d_gene: TRBD2; j_gene: TRBJ2-1; CDR3aa: ATSYIWTSGYYNEQF
v_gene: TRBV7-2; d_gene: TRBD1; j_gene: TRBJ2-1; CDR3aa: ASSSVQGNNEQF
v_gene: TRBV27; d_gene: TRBD2; j_gene: TRBJ2-1; CDR3aa: ASSSGTSGYNEQF
v_gene: TRBV11-2; d_gene: .; j_gene: TRBJ2-2; CDR3aa: ASSPSPLASGELF
v_gene: TRBV10-3; d_gene: TRBD1; j_gene: TRBJ1-2; CDR3aa: AISESWGTGGGYT
v_gene: TRBV28; d_gene: .; j_gene: TRBJ1-2; CDR3aa: ASSLSTALVVGYT
v_gene: TRBV27; d_gene: TRBD1; j_gene: TRBJ1-5; CDR3aa: ASSFSRGHQPQH
v_gene: TRBV11-2; d_gene: TRBD1; j_gene: TRBJ2-2; CDR3aa: ASSDIGQGRNGELF
v_gene: TRBV6-2/TRBV6-3; d_gene: TRBD1; j_gene: TRBJ1-6; CDR3aa: ASSPRDRRTSPLH
v_gene: TRBV28; d_gene: .; j_gene: TRBJ1-4; CDR3aa: ASSLLGASNEKLF
v_gene: TRBV7-8; d_gene: .; j_gene: TRBJ2-3; CDR3aa: ASSLVARGTDTQY
v_gene: TRBV29-1; d_gene: .; j_gene: TRBJ1-4; CDR3aa: SVEVRVGEKLF
v_gene: TRBV18; d_gene: .; j_gene: TRBJ2-3; CDR3aa: ASSPGLRDTQY
v_gene: TRBV7-2; d_gene: .; j_gene: TRBJ2-1; CDR3aa: ASSLGAGGSGEQF
v_gene: TRBV7-2; d_gene: .; j_gene: TRBJ2-2; CDR3aa: ASSAAVVGELF
v_gene: TRBV30; d_gene: TRBD1; j_gene: TRBJ1-2; CDR3aa: ASTMDRNMYGYT
v_gene: TRBV5-4; d_gene: TRBD2; j_gene: TRBJ2-1; CDR3aa: ASSSQTSGRGGEQF
v_gene: TRBV6-2/TRBV6-3; d_gene: TRBD2; j_gene: TRBJ2-5; CDR3aa: ASSYGASGKTPETQY
v_gene: TRBV18; d_gene: .; j_gene: TRBJ1-5; CDR3aa: ASSPQNSNQPQH
v_gene: TRBV2; d_gene: .; j_gene: TRBJ1-5; CDR3aa: ASSLLLYQPQH
v_gene: TRBV6-4; d_gene: .; j_gene: TRBJ2-1; CDR3aa: ASSDSWGGAGNEQF
v_gene: TRBV5-1; d_gene: .; j_gene: TRBJ2-3; CDR3aa: ASSLGTDIGLDTQY
v_gene: TRBV18; d_gene: TRBD2; j_gene: TRBJ2-1; CDR3aa: ASSPLGLAGAGDNEQF
v_gene: TRBV3-1/TRBV3-2; d_gene: .; j_gene: TRBJ2-4; CDR3aa: ASSPTVAKNIQY
v_gene: TRBV9; d_gene: .; j_gene: TRBJ2-5; CDR3aa: ASSPLWGGEETQY
v_gene: TRBV10-1; d_gene: .; j_gene: TRBJ1-1; CDR3aa: ASRAGEANTEAF
v_gene: TRBV19; d_gene: .; j_gene: TRBJ2-5; CDR3aa: ASTNHPAGSIETQY
v_gene: TRBV5-6; d_gene: .; j_gene: TRBJ1-2; CDR3aa: ASSLKGSGGYT
v_gene: TRBV30; d_gene: TRBD1; j_gene: TRBJ1-4; CDR3aa: AWNGDRGNEKLF
v_gene: TRBV11-2; d_gene: TRBD2; j_gene: TRBJ2-2; CDR3aa: ASSFDIAGLYGELF
v_gene: TRBV10-3; d_gene: TRBD1; j_gene: TRBJ1-2; CDR3aa: AIRDRLDYGYT
v_gene: TRBV11-3; d_gene: TRBD1; j_gene: TRBJ1-4; CDR3aa: ASSPRTGLNEKLF
v_gene: TRBV29-1; d_gene: TRBD1; j_gene: TRBJ2-7; CDR3aa: SVEGLTGTGSYEQY
v_gene: TRBV5-1; d_gene: TRBD2; j_gene: TRBJ2-3; CDR3aa: ASRQYRLAGVTDTQY
v_gene: TRBV6-2/TRBV6-3; d_gene: .; j_gene: TRBJ2-2; CDR3aa: ASSYSLAHMNTGELF
v_gene: TRBV9; d_gene: TRBD1; j_gene: TRBJ2-6; CDR3aa: ASSFGTGTRSGANVLT
v_gene: TRBV28; d_gene: .; j_gene: TRBJ2-4; CDR3aa: ASSSLTPFPQY
v_gene: TRBV7-8; d_gene: .; j_gene: TRBJ2-3; CDR3aa: ASSPEATQY
v_gene: TRBV28; d_gene: TRBD1; j_gene: TRBJ1-2; CDR3aa: ASSFRRTGLGYT
v_gene: TRBV27; d_gene: TRBD2; j_gene: TRBJ2-5; CDR3aa: ASSLSTSGQETQY
v_gene: TRBV6-5; d_gene: .; j_gene: TRBJ1-1; CDR3aa: ASSYVGRGTEAF